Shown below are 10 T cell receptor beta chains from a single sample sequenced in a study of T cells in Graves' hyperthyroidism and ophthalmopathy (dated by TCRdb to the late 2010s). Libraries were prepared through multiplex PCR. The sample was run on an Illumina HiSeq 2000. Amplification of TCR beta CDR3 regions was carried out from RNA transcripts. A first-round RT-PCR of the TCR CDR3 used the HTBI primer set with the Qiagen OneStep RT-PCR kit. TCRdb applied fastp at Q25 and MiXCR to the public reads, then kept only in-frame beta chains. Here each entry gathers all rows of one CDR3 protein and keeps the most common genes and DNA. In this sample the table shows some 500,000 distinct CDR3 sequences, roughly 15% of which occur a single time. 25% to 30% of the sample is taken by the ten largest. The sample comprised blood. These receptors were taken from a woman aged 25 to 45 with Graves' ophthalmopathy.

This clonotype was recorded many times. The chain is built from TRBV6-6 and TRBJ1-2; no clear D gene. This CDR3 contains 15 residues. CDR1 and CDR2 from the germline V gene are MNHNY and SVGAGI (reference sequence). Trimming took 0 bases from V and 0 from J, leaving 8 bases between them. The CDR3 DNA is TGTGCCAGCAGTTACTCCCCGGATCCTAACTATGGCTACACCTTC. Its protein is CASSYSPDPNYGYTF.

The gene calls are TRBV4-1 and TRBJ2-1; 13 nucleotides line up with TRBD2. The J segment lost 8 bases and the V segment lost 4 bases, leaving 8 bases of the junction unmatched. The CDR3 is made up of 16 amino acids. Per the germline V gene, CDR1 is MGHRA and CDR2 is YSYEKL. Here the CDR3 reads CASSPLGTSGTDEQFF. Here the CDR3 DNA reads TGCGCCAGCAGCCCGTTGGGGACTAGCGGGACGGATGAGCAGTTCTTC.

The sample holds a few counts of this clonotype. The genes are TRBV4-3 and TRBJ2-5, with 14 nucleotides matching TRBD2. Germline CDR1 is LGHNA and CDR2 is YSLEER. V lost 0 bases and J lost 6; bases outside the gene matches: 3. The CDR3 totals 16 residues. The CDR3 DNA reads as TGCGCCAGCAGCCAAGAGGGGACTAGCGGGAGAAAGACCCAGTACTTC. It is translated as CASSQEGTSGRKTQYF.

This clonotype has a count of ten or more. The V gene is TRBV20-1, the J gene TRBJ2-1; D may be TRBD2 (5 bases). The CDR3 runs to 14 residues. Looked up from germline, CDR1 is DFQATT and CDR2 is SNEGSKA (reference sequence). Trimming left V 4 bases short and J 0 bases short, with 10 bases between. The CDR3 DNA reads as TGCAGTGCTACAGGCGACTACTCCTACAATGAGCAGTTCTTC. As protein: CSATGDYSYNEQFF.

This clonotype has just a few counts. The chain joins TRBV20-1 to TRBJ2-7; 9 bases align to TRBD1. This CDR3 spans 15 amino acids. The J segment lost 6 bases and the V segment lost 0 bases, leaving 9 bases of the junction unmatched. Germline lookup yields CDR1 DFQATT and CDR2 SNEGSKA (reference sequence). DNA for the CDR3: TGCAGTGCTAGAGATATAAGCGGGACAGGGCCCGAGCAGTACTTC. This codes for CSARDISGTGPEQYF.

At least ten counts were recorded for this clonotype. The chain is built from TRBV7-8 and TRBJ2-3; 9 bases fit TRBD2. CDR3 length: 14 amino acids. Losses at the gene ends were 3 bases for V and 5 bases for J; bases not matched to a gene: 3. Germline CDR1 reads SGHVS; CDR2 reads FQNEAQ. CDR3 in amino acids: CASSFLLAGDTQYF. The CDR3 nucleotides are TGTGCCAGCAGCTTTCTACTAGCGGGAGATACGCAGTATTTT.

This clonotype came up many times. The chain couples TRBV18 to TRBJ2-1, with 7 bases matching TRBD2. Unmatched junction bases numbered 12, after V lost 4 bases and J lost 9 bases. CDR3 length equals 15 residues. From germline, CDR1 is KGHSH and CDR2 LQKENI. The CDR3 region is CASSLGLVEEGEQFF. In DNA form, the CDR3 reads TGTGCCAGCTCACTTGGACTAGTAGAAGAGGGTGAGCAGTTCTTC.

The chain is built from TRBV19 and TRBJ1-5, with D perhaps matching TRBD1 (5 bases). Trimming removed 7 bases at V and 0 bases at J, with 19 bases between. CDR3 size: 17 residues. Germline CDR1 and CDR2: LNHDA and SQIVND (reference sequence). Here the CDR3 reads CASIGSRDGNSNQPQHF. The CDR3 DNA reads TGTGCCAGTATCGGAAGCCGGGACGGAAATAGCAATCAGCCCCAGCATTTT.

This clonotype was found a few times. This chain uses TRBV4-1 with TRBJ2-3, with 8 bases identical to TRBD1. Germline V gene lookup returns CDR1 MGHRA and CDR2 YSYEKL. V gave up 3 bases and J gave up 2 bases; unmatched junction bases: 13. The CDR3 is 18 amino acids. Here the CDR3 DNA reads TGCGCCAGCAGCCACCCCTACACAACAGGGGGTAACACAGATACGCAGTATTTT. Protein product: CASSHPYTTGGNTDTQYF.

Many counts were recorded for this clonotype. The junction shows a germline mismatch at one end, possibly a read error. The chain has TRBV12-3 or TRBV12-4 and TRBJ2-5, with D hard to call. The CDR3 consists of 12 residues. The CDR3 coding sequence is TGTGCCAGCAGCTTAGGAAGGGAGACCCAGTACTTC. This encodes CASSLGRETQYF.